Listed here is a single TCR beta chain. Assay: immunoSEQ multiplex PCR; the TCRdb copy retains only in-frame clones and omits some. The top ten clones hold roughly 4.2% of a sample with under 70,000 clones, about 80% of them seen once. These data are taken from a study of OX40 agonist ivuxolimab in advanced cancers. Germline-derived CDR1 and CDR2 are SNHLY and FYNNEI. This CDR3 comprises 18 residues. The V end was cut by 4 bases, the J end by 3 bases, with 19 bases between. The receptor's source is an adult with an advanced solid tumor such as melanoma, head and neck, liver or kidney cancer. The sequencing here drew on CD4+ or CD8+ T cells sorted from blood, taken in a trial of the OX40 agonist ivuxolimab. The V gene is TRBV2, the J gene TRBJ1-6, with D maybe TRBD1 (5 bases). The CDR3 nucleotides are TGTGCCAGCAGTGGAGTCTCGGGGCGCGGGGTCTATAATTCACCCCTCCACTTT. Translating it yields CASSGVSGRGVYNSPLHF.